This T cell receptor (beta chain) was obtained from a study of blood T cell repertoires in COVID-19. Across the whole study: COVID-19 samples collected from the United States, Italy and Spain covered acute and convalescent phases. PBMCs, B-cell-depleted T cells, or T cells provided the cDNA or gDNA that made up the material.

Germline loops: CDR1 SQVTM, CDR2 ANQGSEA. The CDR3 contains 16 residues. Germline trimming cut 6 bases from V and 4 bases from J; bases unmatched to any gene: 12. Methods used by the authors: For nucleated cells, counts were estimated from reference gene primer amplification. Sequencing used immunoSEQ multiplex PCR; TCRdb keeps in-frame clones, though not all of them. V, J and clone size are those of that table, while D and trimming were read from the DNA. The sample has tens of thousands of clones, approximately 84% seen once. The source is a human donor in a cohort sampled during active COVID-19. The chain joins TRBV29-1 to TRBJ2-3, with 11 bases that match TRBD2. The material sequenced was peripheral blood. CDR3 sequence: CSVAFRLAGGADTQYF. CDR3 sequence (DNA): TGCAGCGTGGCCTTTCGGCTAGCGGGGGGAGCAGATACGCAGTATTTT.